This entry lists 2 T cell receptor beta chains sequenced from one sample in a study of monozygotic twins with inflammatory bowel disease. From the 5' RACE reads, TCRdb lists one entry per CDR3 protein and no DNA. This sample's table has 200,000 to 250,000 distinct CDR3 sequences. The source material was blood. Receptors were obtained from a human donor with ulcerative colitis or Crohn's disease, or a healthy co-twin of an affected twin (not recorded which).

The CDR3 loop reads CASSVSGISYNEQFF. The V and J genes are TRBV7-2 and TRBJ2-1. CDR1 SGHTA and CDR2 FQGNSA come from the germline V gene. There are 15 residues in the CDR3.

V and J are TRBV20-1 and TRBJ1-5; TCRdb reports TRBD1, a call that lacks DNA to check it against. Germline values: CDR1 DFQATT, CDR2 SNEGSKA (reference sequence). The CDR3 totals 14 residues. This CDR3 is CSAPEAGVNQPQHF.